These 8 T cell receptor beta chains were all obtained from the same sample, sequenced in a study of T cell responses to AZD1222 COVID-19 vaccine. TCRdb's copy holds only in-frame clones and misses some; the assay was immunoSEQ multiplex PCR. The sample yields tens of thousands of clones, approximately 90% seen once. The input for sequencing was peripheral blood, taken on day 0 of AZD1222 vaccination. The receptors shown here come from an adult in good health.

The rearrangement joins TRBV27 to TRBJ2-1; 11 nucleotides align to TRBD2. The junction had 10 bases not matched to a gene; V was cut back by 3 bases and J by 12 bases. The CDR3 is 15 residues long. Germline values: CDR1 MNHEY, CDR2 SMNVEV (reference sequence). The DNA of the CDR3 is TGTGCCAGCAGTTTCACTAGCGGGGGCCAAAGGGGGCAGTTCTTC. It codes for CASSFTSGGQRGQFF.

The CDR3 here is CASTESGGTQYF. The CDR3 DNA is TGCGCCAGCACCGAATCGGGTGGTACGCAGTATTTT. The chain combines TRBV4-1 with TRBJ2-3; D gene uncertain. The V end lost 7 bases, the J end lost 8 bases, and 13 bases lay between the germline ends. Germline values: CDR1 MGHRA, CDR2 YSYEKL. The CDR3 has 12 residues.

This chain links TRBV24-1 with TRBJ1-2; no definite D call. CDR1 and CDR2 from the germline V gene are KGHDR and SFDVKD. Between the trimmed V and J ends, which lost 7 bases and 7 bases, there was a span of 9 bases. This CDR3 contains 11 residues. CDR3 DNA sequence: TGTGCCACCAGGAGCCCGGTTGGCTACACCTTC. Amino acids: CATRSPVGYTF.

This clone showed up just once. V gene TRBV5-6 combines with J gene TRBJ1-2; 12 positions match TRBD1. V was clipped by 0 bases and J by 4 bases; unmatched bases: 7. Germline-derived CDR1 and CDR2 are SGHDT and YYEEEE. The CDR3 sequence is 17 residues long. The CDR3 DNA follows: TGTGCCAGCAGCTTGGGGACCCGGGACAGGGGGCTCTATGGCTACACCTTC. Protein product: CASSLGTRDRGLYGYTF.

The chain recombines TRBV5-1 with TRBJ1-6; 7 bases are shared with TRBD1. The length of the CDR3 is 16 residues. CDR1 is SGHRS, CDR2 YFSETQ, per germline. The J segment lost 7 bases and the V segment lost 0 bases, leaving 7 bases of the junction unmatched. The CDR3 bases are TGCGCCAGCAGCTTGGCCGGACAGGAACTCAATTCACCCCTCCACTTT. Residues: CASSLAGQELNSPLHF.

CDR3 bases: TGTGCCAGCAGCTTAAGCAGGGACGACACTGAAGCTTTCTTT. Translating gives CASSLSRDDTEAFF. V gene TRBV7-3 combines with J gene TRBJ1-1, with D possibly being TRBD1 (5 bases). The CDR3 has 14 amino acids. Trimming pared 1 base from V and 3 bases from J, leaving 9 bases between. The germline CDR1 and CDR2 sequences are SGHTA and FQGTGA. Complete variable domain (other parts from reference TRBV7-3 and TRBJ1-1): GAGVSQTPSNKVTEKGKYVELRCDPISGHTALYWYRQSLGQGPEFLIYFQGTGAADDSGLPNDRFFAVRPEGSVSTLKIQRTERGDSAVYLCASSLSRDDTEAFFGQGTRLTVV.

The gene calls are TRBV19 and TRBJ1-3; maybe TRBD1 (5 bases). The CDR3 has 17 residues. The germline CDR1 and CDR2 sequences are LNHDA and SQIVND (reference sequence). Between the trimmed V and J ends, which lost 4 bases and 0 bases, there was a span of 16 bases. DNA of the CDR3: TGTGCCAGTAGTACGTCCTGGGCAGGACACTCTGGAAACACCATATATTTT. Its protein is CASSTSWAGHSGNTIYF.

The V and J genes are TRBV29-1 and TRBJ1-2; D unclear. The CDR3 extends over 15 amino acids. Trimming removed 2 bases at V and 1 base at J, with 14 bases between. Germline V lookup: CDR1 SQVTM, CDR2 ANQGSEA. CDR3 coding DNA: TGCAGCGTTGAACCCACCTCCCGGGTTAACTATGGCTACACCTTC. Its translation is CSVEPTSRVNYGYTF.